These 9 T cell receptor beta chains were sequenced from one sample in a study of blood T cells in healthy people across ages. A second PCR of 7 to 11 cycles used a sample-barcoded 5' primer and a J-beta primer mix. One entry per CDR3 protein results from TCRdb running MiXCR on the 5' RACE reads. The data show 2 million or so distinct CDR3 sequences, 40% to 55% seen once. The sample was blood. Receptor source: a woman aged 40 to 50 in good health.

The chain recombines TRBV9 with TRBJ1-2, with a weak D call TRBD1 (5 bases). The CDR3 contains 15 residues. The ends were cut back, 2 bases at V and 0 bases at J, with 11 bases in the middle. CDR1 SGDLS and CDR2 YYNGEE come from the germline V gene. For the CDR3, the DNA is TGTGCCAGCAGCGTCCAAGACAGCCCTAACTATGGCTACACCTTC. Its protein product is CASSVQDSPNYGYTF.

There are a few counts of this clonotype. The chain combines TRBV10-1 with TRBJ1-2; the D gene is possibly TRBD1 (5 bases). The CDR3 contains 13 residues. The V gene's germline CDR1 is WNHNN and CDR2 SYGVQD (reference sequence). V shed 3 bases and J shed 2 bases, with 7 bases lying between them. The CDR3 here is CASSEEGNYGYTF. CDR3 nucleotide sequence: TGCGCCAGCAGTGAAGAGGGGAACTATGGCTACACCTTC.

The chain links TRBV20-1 to TRBJ2-1; 7 positions match TRBD1. Per the germline V gene, CDR1 is DFQATT and CDR2 is SNEGSKA (reference sequence). The CDR3 totals 16 residues. The V segment lost 0 bases and the J segment 2 bases; nucleotides outside the gene matches: 7. CDR3 sequence: CSARDPGTVPYNEQFF. DNA for the CDR3: TGCAGTGCTAGAGACCCAGGGACAGTCCCCTACAATGAGCAGTTCTTC.

The genes are TRBV6-2 or TRBV6-3 and TRBJ2-4; possible D gene TRBD2, 5 bases. Looked up from germline, CDR1 is MNHEY and CDR2 is SVGEGT. The CDR3 loop spans 17 amino acids. Trimming cost V 5 bases and J 0 bases, with 17 bases left between them. DNA for the CDR3: TGTGCCAGCAGTCGCGGACTTGATTACCTAGCCAAAAACATTCAGTACTTC. This gives the protein CASSRGLDYLAKNIQYF.

This chain joins TRBV7-2 and TRBJ2-1; perhaps D is TRBD1 or TRBD2 (5 bases each). This CDR3 has 14 residues. Germline V gene data show CDR1 as SGHTA and CDR2 as FQGNSA. V was pared by 6 bases and J by 8 bases, with 17 bases between. Here the CDR3 reads CASRNPGPYDEQFF. The DNA for the CDR3 is TGTGCCAGCAGAAACCCGGGACCTTACGATGAGCAGTTCTTC.

The V gene is TRBV3-1, the J gene TRBJ2-3, with D hard to call. Germline CDR1 LGHDT, CDR2 YNNKEL (reference sequence). The V and J ends lost 0 bases and 10 bases respectively, with 8 bases between them. The CDR3 sequence is 12 residues long. The CDR3: CASSQEGIAQYF. CDR3 nucleotide sequence: TGTGCCAGCAGCCAAGAGGGCATTGCGCAGTATTTT.

CDR3 protein: CSAYSQGSSGANVLTF. DNA of the CDR3: TGCAGCGCGTATTCACAGGGGTCCTCTGGGGCCAACGTCCTGACTTTC. This chain links TRBV29-1 with TRBJ2-6, with TRBD1 matching 7 bases. CDR1 and CDR2 (germline): SQVTM, ANQGSEA. The CDR3 covers 16 residues. V was pared by 7 bases and J by 0 bases, with 9 bases of the junction left unmatched.

The chain joins TRBV11-2 to TRBJ2-3; no clear D. Germline V gives CDR1 SGHAT, CDR2 FQNNGV. Deletions cut 6 bases from V and 2 bases from J, with 12 bases between. This CDR3 contains 14 residues. The CDR3 sequence: CASSTVTHTDTQYF. CDR3 coding DNA: TGTGCCAGCAGTACCGTCACGCACACAGATACGCAGTATTTT.

The gene calls are TRBV4-1 and TRBJ2-3; no clear D. Germline lookup yields CDR1 MGHRA and CDR2 YSYEKL. The V and J ends lost 0 bases and 0 bases respectively, with 10 bases between them. This CDR3 is 16 amino acids long. CDR3 residues: CASSQDKGSSTDTQYF. The CDR3, as DNA: TGCGCCAGCAGCCAAGATAAGGGTTCCAGCACAGATACGCAGTATTTT.